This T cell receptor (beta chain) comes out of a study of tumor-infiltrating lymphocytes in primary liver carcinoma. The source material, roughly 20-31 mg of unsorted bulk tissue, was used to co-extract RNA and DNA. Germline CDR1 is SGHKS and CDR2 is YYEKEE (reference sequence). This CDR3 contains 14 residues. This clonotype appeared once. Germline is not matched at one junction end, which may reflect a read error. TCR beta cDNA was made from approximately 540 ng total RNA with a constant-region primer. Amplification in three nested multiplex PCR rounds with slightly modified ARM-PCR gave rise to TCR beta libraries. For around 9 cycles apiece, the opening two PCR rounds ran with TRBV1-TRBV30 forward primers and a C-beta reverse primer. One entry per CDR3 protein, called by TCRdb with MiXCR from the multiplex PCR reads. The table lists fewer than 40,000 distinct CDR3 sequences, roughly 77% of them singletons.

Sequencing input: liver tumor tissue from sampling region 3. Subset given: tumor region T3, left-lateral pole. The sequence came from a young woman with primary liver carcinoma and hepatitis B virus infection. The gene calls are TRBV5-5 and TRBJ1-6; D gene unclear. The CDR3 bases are TGTGCCAGCACCTTGGACGCCACTAATTCACCCCTCCACTTT. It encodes CASTLDATNSPLHF. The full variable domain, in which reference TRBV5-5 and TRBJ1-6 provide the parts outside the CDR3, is DAGVTQSPTHLIKTRGQQVTLRCSPISGHKSVSWYQQVLGQGPQFIFQYYEKEERGRGNFPDRFSARQFPNYSSELNVNALLLGDSALYLCASTLDATNSPLHFGNGTRLTVT.